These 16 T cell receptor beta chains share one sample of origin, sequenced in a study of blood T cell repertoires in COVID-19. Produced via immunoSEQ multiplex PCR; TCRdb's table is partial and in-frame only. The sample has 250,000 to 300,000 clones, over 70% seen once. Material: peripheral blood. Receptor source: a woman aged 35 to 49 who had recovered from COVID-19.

In DNA, the CDR3 is TGTGCCAGCAGTTACAAGGGGGCCGCCCTGTACTTC. As protein: CASSYKGAALYF. V is TRBV6-2 or TRBV6-3 and J is TRBJ2-7; TRBD1 matches at 7 bases. CDR1 and CDR2 (germline): MNHEY, SVGEGT. The CDR3 spans 12 residues. J lost 12 bases, V lost 2 bases, and 7 bases had no gene match.

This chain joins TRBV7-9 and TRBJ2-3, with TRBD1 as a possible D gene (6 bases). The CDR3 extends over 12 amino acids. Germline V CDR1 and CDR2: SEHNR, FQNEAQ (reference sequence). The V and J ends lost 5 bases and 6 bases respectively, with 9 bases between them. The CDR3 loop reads CASSVTGDTQYF. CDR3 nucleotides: TGTGCCAGCAGCGTTACAGGGGATACGCAGTATTTT.

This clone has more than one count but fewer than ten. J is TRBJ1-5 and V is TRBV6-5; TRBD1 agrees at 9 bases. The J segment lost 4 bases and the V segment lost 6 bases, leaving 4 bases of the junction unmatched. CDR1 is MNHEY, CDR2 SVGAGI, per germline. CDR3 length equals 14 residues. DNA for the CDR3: TGTGCCAGCAGACCCGACAGGGGGAATCAGCCCCAGCATTTT. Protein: CASRPDRGNQPQHF.

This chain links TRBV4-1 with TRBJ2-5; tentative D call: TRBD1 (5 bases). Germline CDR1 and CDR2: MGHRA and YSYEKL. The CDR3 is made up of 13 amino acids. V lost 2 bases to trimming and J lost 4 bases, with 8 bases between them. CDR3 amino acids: CASSQWQGETQYF. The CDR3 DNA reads TGCGCCAGCAGCCAATGGCAGGGAGAGACCCAGTACTTC.

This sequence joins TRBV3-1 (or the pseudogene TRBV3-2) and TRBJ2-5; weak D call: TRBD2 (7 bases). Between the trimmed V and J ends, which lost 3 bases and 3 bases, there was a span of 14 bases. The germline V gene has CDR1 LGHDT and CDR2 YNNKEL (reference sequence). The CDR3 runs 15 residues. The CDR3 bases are TGTGCCAGCAGCCACTTCGGAGGGGGGGAAGAGACCCAGTACTTC. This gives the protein CASSHFGGGEETQYF.

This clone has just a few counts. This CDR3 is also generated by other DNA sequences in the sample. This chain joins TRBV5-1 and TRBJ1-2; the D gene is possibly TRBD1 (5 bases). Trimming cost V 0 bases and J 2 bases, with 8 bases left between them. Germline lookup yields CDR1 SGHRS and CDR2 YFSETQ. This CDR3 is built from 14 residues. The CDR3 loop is CASSLAGRNYGYTF. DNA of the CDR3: TGCGCCAGCAGCTTGGCAGGGAGGAACTATGGCTACACCTTC.

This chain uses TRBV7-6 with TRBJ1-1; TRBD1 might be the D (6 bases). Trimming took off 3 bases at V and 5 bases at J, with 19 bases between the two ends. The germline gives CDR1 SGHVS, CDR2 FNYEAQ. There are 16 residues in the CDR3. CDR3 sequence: CASSFLNPETGTEAFF. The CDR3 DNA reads TGTGCCAGCAGCTTCTTGAACCCCGAAACAGGGACTGAAGCTTTCTTT.

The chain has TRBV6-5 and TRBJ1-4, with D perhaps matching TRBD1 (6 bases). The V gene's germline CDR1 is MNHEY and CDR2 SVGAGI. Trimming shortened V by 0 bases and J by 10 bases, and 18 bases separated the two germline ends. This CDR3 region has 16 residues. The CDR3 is CASSYSQTGQLRKLFF. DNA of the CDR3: TGTGCCAGCAGTTACTCTCAGACAGGACAATTAAGAAAACTGTTTTTT.

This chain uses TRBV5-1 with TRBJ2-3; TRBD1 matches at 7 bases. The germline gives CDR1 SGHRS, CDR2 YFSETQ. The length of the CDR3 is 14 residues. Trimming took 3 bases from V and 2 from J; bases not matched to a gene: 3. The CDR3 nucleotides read TGCGCCAGCAGCTCGGGACAGTACACAGATACGCAGTATTTT. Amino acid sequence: CASSSGQYTDTQYF.

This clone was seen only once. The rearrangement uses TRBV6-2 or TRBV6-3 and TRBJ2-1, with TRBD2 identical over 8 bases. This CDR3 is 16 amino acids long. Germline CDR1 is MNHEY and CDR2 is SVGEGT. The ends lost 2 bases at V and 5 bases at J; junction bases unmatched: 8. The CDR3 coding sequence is TGTGCCAGCAGTTACCTCTCGGGGGGGCTCAACAATGAGCAGTTCTTC. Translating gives CASSYLSGGLNNEQFF.

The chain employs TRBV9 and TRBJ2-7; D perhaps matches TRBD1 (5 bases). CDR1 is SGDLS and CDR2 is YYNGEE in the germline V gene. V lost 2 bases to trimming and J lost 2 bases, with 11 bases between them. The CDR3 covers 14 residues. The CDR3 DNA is TGTGCCAGCAGCGTTAGTGACAGAGCCTACGAGCAGTACTTC. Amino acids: CASSVSDRAYEQYF.

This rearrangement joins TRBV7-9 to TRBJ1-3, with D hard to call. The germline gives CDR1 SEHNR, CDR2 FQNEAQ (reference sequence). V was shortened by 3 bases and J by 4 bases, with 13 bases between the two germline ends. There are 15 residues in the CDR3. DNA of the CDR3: TGTGCCAGCAGCTTGTTGGAGCGTCCCGGAAACACCATATATTTT. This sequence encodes CASSLLERPGNTIYF.

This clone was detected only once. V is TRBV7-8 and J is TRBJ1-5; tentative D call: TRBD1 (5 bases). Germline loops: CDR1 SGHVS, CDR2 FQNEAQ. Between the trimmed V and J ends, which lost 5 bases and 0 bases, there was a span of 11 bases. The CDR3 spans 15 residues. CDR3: CASSPTAYSNQPQHF. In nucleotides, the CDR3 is TGTGCCAGCAGCCCGACAGCCTATAGCAATCAGCCCCAGCATTTT. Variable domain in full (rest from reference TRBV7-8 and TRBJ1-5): GAGVSQSPRYKVAKRGQDVALRCDPISGHVSLFWYQQALGQGPEFLTYFQNEAQLDKSGLPSDRFFAERPEGSVSTLKIQRTQQEDSAVYLCASSPTAYSNQPQHFGDGTRLSIL.

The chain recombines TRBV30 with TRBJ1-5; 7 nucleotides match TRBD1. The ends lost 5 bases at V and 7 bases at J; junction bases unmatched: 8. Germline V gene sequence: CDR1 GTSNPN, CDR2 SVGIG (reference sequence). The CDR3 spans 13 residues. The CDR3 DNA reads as TGTGCCTGGGATTACAGGGGTCGGCAGCCCCAGCATTTT. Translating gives CAWDYRGRQPQHF.

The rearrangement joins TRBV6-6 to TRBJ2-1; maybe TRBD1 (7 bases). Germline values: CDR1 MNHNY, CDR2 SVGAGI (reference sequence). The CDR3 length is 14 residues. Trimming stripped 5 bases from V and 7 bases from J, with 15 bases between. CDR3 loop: CASSHRGGGNEQFF. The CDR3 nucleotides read TGTGCCAGCAGTCACAGGGGAGGTGGGAATGAGCAGTTCTTC.

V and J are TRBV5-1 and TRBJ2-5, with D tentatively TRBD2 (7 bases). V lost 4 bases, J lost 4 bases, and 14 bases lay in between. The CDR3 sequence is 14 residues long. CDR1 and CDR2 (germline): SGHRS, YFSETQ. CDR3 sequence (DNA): TGCGCCAGCAGCCCGGCCGGGGGGCGAGAGACCCAGTACTTC. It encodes CASSPAGGRETQYF.